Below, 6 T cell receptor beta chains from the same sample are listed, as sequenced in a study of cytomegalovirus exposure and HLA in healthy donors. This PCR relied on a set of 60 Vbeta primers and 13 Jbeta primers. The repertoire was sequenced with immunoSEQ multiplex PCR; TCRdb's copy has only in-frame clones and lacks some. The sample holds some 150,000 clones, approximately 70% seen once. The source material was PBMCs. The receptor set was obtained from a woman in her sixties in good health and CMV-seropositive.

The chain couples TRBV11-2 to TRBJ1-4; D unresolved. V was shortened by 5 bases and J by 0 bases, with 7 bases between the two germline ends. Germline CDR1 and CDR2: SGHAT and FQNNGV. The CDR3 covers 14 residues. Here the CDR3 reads CASSQTATNEKLFF. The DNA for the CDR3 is TGTGCCAGCAGCCAGACTGCAACTAATGAAAAACTGTTTTTT. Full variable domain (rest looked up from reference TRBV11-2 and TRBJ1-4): EAGVAQSPRYKIIEKRQSVAFWCNPISGHATLYWYQQILGQGPKLLIQFQNNGVVDDSQLPKDRFSAERLKGVDSTLKIQPAKLEDSAVYLCASSQTATNEKLFFGSGTQLSVL.

CDR3: CASSQSRGTGELFF. The CDR3 coding sequence is TGTGCCAGCAGCCAGAGTAGGGGAACCGGGGAGCTGTTTTTT. This sequence joins TRBV6-5 and TRBJ2-2; perhaps TRBD1 as D (5 bases). Trimming cost V 6 bases and J 5 bases, with 13 bases left between them. This CDR3 comprises 14 residues. Germline V gene sequence: CDR1 MNHEY, CDR2 SVGAGI.

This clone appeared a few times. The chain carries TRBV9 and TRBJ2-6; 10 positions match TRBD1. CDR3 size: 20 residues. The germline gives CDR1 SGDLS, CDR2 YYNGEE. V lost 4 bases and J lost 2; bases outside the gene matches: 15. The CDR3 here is CASSSRPQYGTGAGANVLTF. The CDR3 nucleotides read TGTGCCAGCAGCTCCCGCCCTCAATACGGGACAGGGGCTGGGGCCAACGTCCTGACTTTC. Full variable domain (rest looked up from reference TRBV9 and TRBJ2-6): DSGVTQTPKHLITATGQRVTLRCSPRSGDLSVYWYQQSLDQGLQFLIQYYNGEERAKGNILERFSAQQFPDLHSELNLSSLELGDSALYFCASSSRPQYGTGAGANVLTFGAGSRLTVL.

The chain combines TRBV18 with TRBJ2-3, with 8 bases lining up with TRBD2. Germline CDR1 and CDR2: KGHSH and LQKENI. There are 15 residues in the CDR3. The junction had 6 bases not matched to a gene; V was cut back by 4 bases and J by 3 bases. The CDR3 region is CASSLAGLATDTQYF. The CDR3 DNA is TGTGCCAGCTCACTTGCCGGACTAGCAACAGATACGCAGTATTTT.

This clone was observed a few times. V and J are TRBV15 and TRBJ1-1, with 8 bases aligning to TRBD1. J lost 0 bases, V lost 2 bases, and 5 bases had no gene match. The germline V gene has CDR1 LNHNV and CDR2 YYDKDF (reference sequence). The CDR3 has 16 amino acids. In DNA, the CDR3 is TGTGCCACCAGCAGACCAGGACAGGGAATGAACACTGAAGCTTTCTTT. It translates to CATSRPGQGMNTEAFF. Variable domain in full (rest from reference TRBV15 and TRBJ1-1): DAMVIQNPRYQVTQFGKPVTLSCSQTLNHNVMYWYQQKSSQAPKLLFHYYDKDFNNEADTPDNFQSRRPNTSFCFLDIRSPGLGDTAMYLCATSRPGQGMNTEAFFGQGTRLTVV.

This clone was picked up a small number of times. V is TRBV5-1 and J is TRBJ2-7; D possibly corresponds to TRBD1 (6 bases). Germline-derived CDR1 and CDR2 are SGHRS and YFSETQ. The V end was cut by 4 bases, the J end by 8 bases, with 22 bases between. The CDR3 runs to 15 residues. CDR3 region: CASSRVGTDRMKQYF. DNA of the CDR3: TGCGCCAGCAGCCGGGTCGGGACCGACAGGATGAAGCAGTACTTC.